These 5 T cell receptor beta chains originate from one sample sequenced in a study of CD8 T cells in ankylosing spondylitis. Study conclusions and caveats: Ankylosing spondylitis blood appeared to carry a characteristic TCR beta motif of roughly 8 highly homologous variants.

TCRdb re-called the 5' RACE reads through MiXCR, storing one row per CDR3 protein. The sample carries more than 100,000 distinct CDR3 sequences, about 15% recorded once. No antigens are known for them. The specimen sequenced was blood, either unsorted or a sorted T cell fraction (not recorded which). These receptors all come from a male donor with ankylosing spondylitis.

This chain joins TRBV7-2 and TRBJ2-3; 16 bases agree with TRBD2. There are 17 residues in the CDR3. CDR1 is SGHTA, CDR2 FQGNSA, per germline. V gave up 4 bases and J gave up 5 bases; unmatched junction bases: 6. DNA for the CDR3: TGTGCCAGCAGCTGGGGACTAGCGGGAGGGCTGGAAGATACGCAGTATTTT. As protein: CASSWGLAGGLEDTQYF.

There are a few counts of this clonotype. V gene TRBV27 combines with J gene TRBJ2-1, with D perhaps matching TRBD2 (5 bases). The CDR3 consists of 15 residues. The V and J ends lost 5 bases and 4 bases respectively, with 15 bases between them. Germline CDR1 is MNHEY and CDR2 is SMNVEV (reference sequence). CDR3: CASSLARRPYNEQFF. CDR3 in DNA: TGTGCCAGCAGTCTTGCAAGGAGGCCTTACAATGAGCAGTTCTTC.

This clonotype was picked up a small number of times. At one boundary the junction diverges from the germline segment, which might be a read error. The V and J genes are TRBV4-2 and TRBJ1-2; possibly TRBD1 for D (6 bases). This CDR3 contains 18 residues. Germline V CDR1 and CDR2: LGHNA, YNFKEQ. The CDR3, as DNA: TGTGCCAGCAGCCCAAATAAAGAAACAGGGTTCGTCGATTATGGCTATACCTTC. Residues: CASSPNKETGFVDYGYTF.

The genes are TRBV10-3 and TRBJ2-2; 13 bases line up with TRBD2. The CDR3 consists of 18 residues. The trim removed 9 bases at V and 2 bases at J, leaving 12 bases unmatched. The germline V gene encodes CDR1 ENHRY and CDR2 SYGVKD. The CDR3 bases are TGTGCCATTTCAGGACTAGCGGGAGCCCAACCCAACACCGGGGAGCTGTTTTTT. It encodes CAISGLAGAQPNTGELFF.

The J gene is TRBJ1-3, the V gene TRBV6-5, with TRBD1 matching over 7 bases. V lost 2 bases and J lost 8; bases outside the gene matches: 3. Germline lookup yields CDR1 MNHEY and CDR2 SVGAGI. The CDR3 has 13 residues. The CDR3 loop reads CASSYQGGHTIYF. As DNA, the CDR3 is TGTGCCAGCAGTTACCAAGGGGGCCACACCATATATTTT.